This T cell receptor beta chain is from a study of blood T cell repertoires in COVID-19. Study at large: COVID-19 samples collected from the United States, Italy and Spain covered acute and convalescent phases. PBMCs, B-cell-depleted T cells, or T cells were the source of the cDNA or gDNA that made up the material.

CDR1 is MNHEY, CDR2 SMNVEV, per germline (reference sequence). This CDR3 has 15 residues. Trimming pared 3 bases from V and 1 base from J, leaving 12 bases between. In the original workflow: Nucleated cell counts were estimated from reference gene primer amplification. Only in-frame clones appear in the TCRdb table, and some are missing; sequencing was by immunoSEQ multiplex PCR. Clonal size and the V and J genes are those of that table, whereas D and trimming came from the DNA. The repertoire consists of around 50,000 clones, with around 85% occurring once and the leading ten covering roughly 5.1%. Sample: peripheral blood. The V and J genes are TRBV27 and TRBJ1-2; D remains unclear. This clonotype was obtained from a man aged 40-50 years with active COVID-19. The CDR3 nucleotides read TGTGCCAGCAGTTTCGGAGGCCTCTTTAACTATGGCTACACCTTC. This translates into CASSFGGLFNYGYTF.